This paragraph covers one T cell receptor (beta chain) sequence. Some clones are missing from TCRdb's copy, which holds only in-frame ones; the method was immunoSEQ multiplex PCR. The sample holds 74,000 or so clones, 85% to 95% seen once. The data were taken from a study of OX40 agonist ivuxolimab in advanced cancers. On the study more broadly: Head and neck, renal cell, melanoma or hepatocellular carcinoma were the cancers that dose-escalation patients had.

Germline V gene data show CDR1 as SEHNR and CDR2 as FQNEAQ (reference sequence). Between the trimmed V and J ends, which lost 1 base and 6 bases, there was a span of 6 bases. The CDR3 totals 13 residues. The chain links TRBV7-9 to TRBJ2-2, with D possibly matching TRBD2 (6 bases). The sequencing here drew on CD4+ or CD8+ T cells sorted from blood, taken in a trial of the OX40 agonist ivuxolimab. The origin of this receptor is an adult with an advanced solid tumor such as melanoma, head and neck, liver or kidney cancer. The CDR3 DNA is TGTGCCAGCAGCTTAGGACTAGCCGGGGAGCTGTTTTTT. Amino acid sequence: CASSLGLAGELFF.